The following is a T cell receptor (beta chain) sequence with its context. The data stem from a study of blood T cell repertoires in COVID-19. Germline values: CDR1 SGDLS, CDR2 YYNGEE. The CDR3 runs 15 residues. V lost 4 bases, J lost 6 bases, and 10 bases stayed unmatched. Here immunoSEQ multiplex PCR was the method, and the copy in TCRdb shows in-frame clones only, minus some. The sample consists of 150,000 to 200,000 clones, about 72% of them appearing once. Participant ages covered roughly 18 to 89 years across about two dozen US areas. Cohort allocation depended upon clinical history that participants reported.

The chain carries TRBV9 and TRBJ2-7, with TRBD1 matching over 10 bases. The specimen sequenced was PBMCs or T cells enriched from blood (not recorded which). This TCR derives from a woman in her fifties or sixties who had recovered from COVID-19. For the CDR3, the DNA is TGTGCCAGCAGCCCACGGACAGGGGGTTTTGGCGAGCAGTACTTC. It encodes CASSPRTGGFGEQYF.